Each of the 18 T cell receptor beta chains below was sequenced from the same sample in a study of cytomegalovirus exposure and HLA in healthy donors. Assay used: immunoSEQ multiplex PCR; TCRdb lists only in-frame clones, some missing. This sample has around 75,000 clones, with 85% found just once. Sequencing was carried out using PBMCs. Every receptor here comes from a young man in good health and CMV-seronegative.

The V and J genes are TRBV5-1 and TRBJ2-1; TRBD2 matches 10 bases. The ends lost 5 bases at V and 4 bases at J; junction bases unmatched: 12. Germline CDR1 SGHRS, CDR2 YFSETQ. The CDR3 has 17 amino acids. The DNA for the CDR3 is TGCGCCAGCAGTCCTAGCGGGAGAGGGGGGGGGTACAATGAGCAGTTCTTC. Translating gives CASSPSGRGGGYNEQFF.

The V and J genes are TRBV12-5 and TRBJ2-1, with a tentative D call TRBD1 (6 bases). The CDR3 runs 17 residues. Germline V gene data show CDR1 as LGHNT and CDR2 as FRNRAP. The V gene lost 1 base and the J gene lost 1 base, with 14 bases spanning the gap. The CDR3 loop is CASGLDPWTASYNEQFF. The CDR3 coding sequence is TGTGCTAGTGGTTTGGACCCCTGGACAGCTTCCTACAATGAGCAGTTCTTC.

The V call is TRBV4-1, the J call TRBJ1-1; 7 bases map to TRBD1. The J segment lost 3 bases and the V segment lost 2 bases, leaving 6 bases of the junction unmatched. The CDR3 loop spans 15 amino acids. Per the germline V gene, CDR1 is MGHRA and CDR2 is YSYEKL. The CDR3 bases are TGCGCCAGCAGCCAACCCGGGACAGCATACACTGAAGCTTTCTTT. Translating gives CASSQPGTAYTEAFF.

The chain joins TRBV11-2 to TRBJ1-2, with D maybe TRBD1 (6 bases). V was clipped by 5 bases and J by 6 bases, with 19 bases between them. Germline lookup yields CDR1 SGHAT and CDR2 FQNNGV. CDR3 length: 15 amino acids. The CDR3: CASSPLTGRANGYTF. The CDR3 coding sequence is TGTGCCAGCAGCCCCCTGACAGGCAGGGCGAATGGCTACACCTTC.

This clone was found once. The chain uses TRBV5-1 and TRBJ1-2; 7 bases match TRBD1. Germline CDR1 reads SGHRS; CDR2 reads YFSETQ. This CDR3 is 15 amino acids long. With 4 bases clipped from V and 4 bases from J, the junction kept 10 bases outside the gene matches. CDR3 amino acids: CASSQRSTGSYGYTF. The DNA for the CDR3 is TGCGCCAGCAGCCAACGCTCGACAGGGTCCTATGGCTACACCTTC.

The V gene is TRBV7-9, the J gene TRBJ2-1; unclear D gene. The CDR3 loop spans 14 amino acids. V dropped 5 bases and J dropped 0 bases, with 8 bases sitting between them. From germline, CDR1 is SEHNR and CDR2 FQNEAQ (reference sequence). The CDR3 loop is CASSRSTSYNEQFF. The CDR3 DNA sequence: TGTGCCAGCAGCCGGAGCACCTCCTACAATGAGCAGTTCTTC. Full variable domain (outside the CDR3, taken from reference TRBV7-9 and TRBJ2-1): DTGVSQNPRHKITKRGQNVTFRCDPISEHNRLYWYRQTLGQGPEFLTYFQNEAQLEKSRLLSDRFSAERPKGSFSTLEIQRTEQGDSAMYLCASSRSTSYNEQFFGPGTRLTVL.

This chain uses TRBV29-1 with TRBJ1-1; D is uncertain. The CDR3 spans 12 residues. Germline loops: CDR1 SQVTM, CDR2 ANQGSEA. V was cut by 4 bases and J by 3 bases, with 9 bases left in between. Here the CDR3 reads CSVGFQYTEAFF. CDR3 nucleotide sequence: TGCAGCGTTGGGTTCCAGTACACTGAAGCTTTCTTT.

In its sample, this clone was seen a few times. The gene calls are TRBV4-2 and TRBJ2-3; possibly TRBD2 for D (6 bases). The V end lost 4 bases, the J end lost 3 bases, and 14 bases lay between the germline ends. The germline V gene encodes CDR1 LGHNA and CDR2 YNFKEQ. This CDR3 has 15 residues. CDR3 DNA: TGTGCCAGCAGCCGGGAGGAGGGCACTACAGATACGCAGTATTTT. As protein: CASSREEGTTDTQYF.

The chain combines TRBV2 with TRBJ1-6; D perhaps matches TRBD1 (5 bases). The CDR3 length is 13 residues. The germline V gene has CDR1 SNHLY and CDR2 FYNNEI. Deletions cut 10 bases from V and 5 bases from J, with 12 bases between. CDR3 sequence (DNA): TGTGCCATCCCCCAGGGAAATAATTCACCCCTCCACTTT. This codes for CAIPQGNNSPLHF.

The chain couples TRBV30 to TRBJ2-1; 8 bases agree with TRBD2. V lost 2 bases, J lost 0 bases, and 3 bases stayed unmatched. The CDR3 totals 15 residues. From germline, CDR1 is GTSNPN and CDR2 SVGIG (reference sequence). The chain's CDR3 is CAWSFAGGSYNEQFF. The CDR3 DNA sequence: TGTGCCTGGAGTTTCGCGGGAGGCTCCTACAATGAGCAGTTCTTC.

The genes are TRBV27 and TRBJ2-5; 7 bases are shared with TRBD2. The CDR3 has 20 residues. With V trimmed by 2 bases and J by 1 base, 19 bases remained unmatched. Germline lookup yields CDR1 MNHEY and CDR2 SMNVEV (reference sequence). The CDR3 coding sequence is TGTGCCAGCAGTTTAAGGCGTGGAGTGGGGGGGAGGGCTTCCCAAGAGACCCAGTACTTC. This codes for CASSLRRGVGGRASQETQYF.

In its sample, this clone was seen a few times. The rearrangement links TRBV6-4 to TRBJ2-1; 12 nucleotides match TRBD2. The junction had 1 base not matched to a gene; V was cut back by 4 bases and J by 6 bases. The CDR3 is made up of 14 amino acids. CDR1 is MRHNA, CDR2 SNTAGT, per germline. The CDR3 sequence is CASSASGGANEQFF. DNA for the CDR3: TGTGCCAGCAGTGCTAGCGGGGGGGCCAATGAGCAGTTCTTC.

This sequence joins TRBV5-1 and TRBJ2-1, with a weak D call TRBD2 (5 bases). Germline V gene data show CDR1 as SGHRS and CDR2 as YFSETQ. The CDR3 sequence is 15 residues long. Trimming cost V 0 bases and J 3 bases, with 10 bases left between them. This chain's CDR3 is CASSLDLGLYNEQFF. CDR3 DNA: TGCGCCAGCAGCTTGGACCTTGGACTCTACAATGAGCAGTTCTTC.

The gene calls are TRBV11-2 and TRBJ2-5, with 8 nucleotides matching TRBD2. Losses at the gene ends were 3 bases for V and 3 bases for J; bases not matched to a gene: 3. Germline CDR1 and CDR2: SGHAT and FQNNGV. CDR3 length: 14 amino acids. The CDR3 DNA follows: TGTGCCAGCAGCTTCGGACTAGCAAAAGAGACCCAGTACTTC. This gives the protein CASSFGLAKETQYF.

J is TRBJ2-5 and V is TRBV7-9, with unresolved D. The CDR3 extends over 11 amino acids. Trimming shortened V by 5 bases and J by 1 base, and 2 bases separated the two germline ends. In germline, CDR1 is SEHNR, CDR2 FQNEAQ (reference sequence). CDR3 bases: TGTGCCAGCAGCCTCCAAGAGACCCAGTACTTC. As protein: CASSLQETQYF.

This chain joins TRBV4-1 and TRBJ1-1, with D maybe TRBD1 (5 bases). This CDR3 has 19 amino acids. Germline CDR1 and CDR2: MGHRA and YSYEKL. Trimming shortened V by 1 base and J by 1 base, and 22 bases separated the two germline ends. The CDR3 sequence is CASSQATGLRSLKNTEAFF. CDR3 bases: TGCGCCAGCAGCCAAGCGACGGGACTTCGAAGCCTGAAGAACACTGAAGCTTTCTTT.

The V call is TRBV19, the J call TRBJ1-2; 11 bases map to TRBD1. Per germline, CDR1 LNHDA and CDR2 SQIVND (reference sequence). This CDR3 has 18 amino acids. After removal of 4 bases from V and 5 bases from J, the junction contained 15 bases not matched to a gene. The CDR3 region has the DNA TGTGCCAGTAGTACTAAGGGAGACCGGGGACAGGGGGTGTATGGCTACACCTTC. Translating it yields CASSTKGDRGQGVYGYTF.

The rearrangement uses TRBV2 and TRBJ2-3; TRBD2 is a possible D gene (7 bases). Germline V gene sequence: CDR1 SNHLY, CDR2 FYNNEI. The CDR3 totals 16 residues. The V gene lost 1 base and the J gene lost 6 bases, with 17 bases spanning the gap. The CDR3 sequence: CASSEGEGAGADTQYF. CDR3 bases: TGTGCCAGCAGTGAAGGGGAGGGCGCGGGGGCCGATACGCAGTATTTT. The full variable domain, rest sourced from reference TRBV2 and TRBJ2-3, is EPEVTQTPSHQVTQMGQEVILRCVPISNHLYFYWYRQILGQKVEFLVSFYNNEISEKSEIFDDQFSVERPDGSNFTLKIRSTKLEDSAMYFCASSEGEGAGADTQYFGPGTRLTVL.